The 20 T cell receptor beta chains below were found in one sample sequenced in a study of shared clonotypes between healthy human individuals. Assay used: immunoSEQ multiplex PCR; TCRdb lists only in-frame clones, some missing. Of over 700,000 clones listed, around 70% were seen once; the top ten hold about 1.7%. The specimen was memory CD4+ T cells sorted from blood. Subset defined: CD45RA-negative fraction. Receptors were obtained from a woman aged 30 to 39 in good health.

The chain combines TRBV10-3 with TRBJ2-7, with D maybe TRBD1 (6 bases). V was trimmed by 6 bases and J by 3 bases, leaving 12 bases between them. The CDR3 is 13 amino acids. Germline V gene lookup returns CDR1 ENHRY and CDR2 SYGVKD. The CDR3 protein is CAISGQYDYEQYF. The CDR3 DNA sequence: TGTGCCATCAGCGGACAGTATGACTACGAGCAGTACTTC.

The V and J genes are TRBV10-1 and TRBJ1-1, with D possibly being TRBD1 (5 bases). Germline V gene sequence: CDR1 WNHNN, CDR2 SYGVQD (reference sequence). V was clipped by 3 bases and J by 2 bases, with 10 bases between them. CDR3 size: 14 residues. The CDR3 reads CASSDQGGNTEAFF. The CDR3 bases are TGCGCCAGCAGTGACCAGGGAGGAAACACTGAAGCTTTCTTT.

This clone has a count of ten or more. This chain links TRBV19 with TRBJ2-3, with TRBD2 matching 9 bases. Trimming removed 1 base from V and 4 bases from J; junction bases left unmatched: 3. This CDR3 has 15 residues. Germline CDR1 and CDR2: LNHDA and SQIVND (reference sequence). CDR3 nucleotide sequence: TGTGCCAGTAGTATAGGAGGCGGGAGGGCAGATACGCAGTATTTT. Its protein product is CASSIGGGRADTQYF. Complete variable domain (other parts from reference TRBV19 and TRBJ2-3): DGGITQSPKYLFRKEGQNVTLSCEQNLNHDAMYWYRQDPGQGLRLIYYSQIVNDFQKGDIAEGYSVSREKKESFPLTVTSAQKNPTAFYLCASSIGGGRADTQYFGPGTRLTVL.

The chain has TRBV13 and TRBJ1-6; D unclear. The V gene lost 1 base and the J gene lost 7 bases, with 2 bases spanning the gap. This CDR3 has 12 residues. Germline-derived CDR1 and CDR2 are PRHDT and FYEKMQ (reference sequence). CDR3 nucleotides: TGTGCCAGCAGCTTAGAGAATTCACCCCTCCACTTT. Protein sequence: CASSLENSPLHF.

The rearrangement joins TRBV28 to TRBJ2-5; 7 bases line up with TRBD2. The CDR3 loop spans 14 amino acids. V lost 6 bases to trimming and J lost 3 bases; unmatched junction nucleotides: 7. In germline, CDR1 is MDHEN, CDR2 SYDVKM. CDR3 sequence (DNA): TGTGCCAGCAGCCGTTGGGGGGGAGAAGAGACCCAGTACTTC. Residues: CASSRWGGEETQYF.

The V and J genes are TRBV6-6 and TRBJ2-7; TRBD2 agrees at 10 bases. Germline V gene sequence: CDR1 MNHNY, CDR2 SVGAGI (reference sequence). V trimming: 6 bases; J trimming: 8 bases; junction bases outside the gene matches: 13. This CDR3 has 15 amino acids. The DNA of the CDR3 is TGTGCCAGCAGCCCCGAGCGGGAGGGGATAGGGCAGCAGTACTTC. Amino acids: CASSPEREGIGQQYF.

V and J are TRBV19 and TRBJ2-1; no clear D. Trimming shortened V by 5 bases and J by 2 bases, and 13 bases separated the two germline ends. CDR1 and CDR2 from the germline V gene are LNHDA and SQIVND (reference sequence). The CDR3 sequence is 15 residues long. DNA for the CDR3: TGTGCCAGTAGTGAGAGAAGAGAACCCTACAATGAGCAGTTCTTC. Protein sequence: CASSERREPYNEQFF.

CDR3 bases: TGTGCCAGCAGCTTAGGTCTTTCTGGGGCCAACGTCCTGACTTTC. Its translation: CASSLGLSGANVLTF. The chain couples TRBV7-9 to TRBJ2-6; D is ambiguous. The V end was cut by 1 base, the J end by 1 base, with 5 bases between. The CDR3 runs to 15 residues. Germline V gene lookup returns CDR1 SEHNR and CDR2 FQNEAQ (reference sequence). The complete variable domain, with remaining parts taken from reference TRBV7-9 and TRBJ2-6, reads DTGVSQNPRHKITKRGQNVTFRCDPISEHNRLYWYRQTLGQGPEFLTYFQNEAQLEKSRLLSDRFSAERPKGSFSTLEIQRTEQGDSAMYLCASSLGLSGANVLTFGAGSRLTVL.

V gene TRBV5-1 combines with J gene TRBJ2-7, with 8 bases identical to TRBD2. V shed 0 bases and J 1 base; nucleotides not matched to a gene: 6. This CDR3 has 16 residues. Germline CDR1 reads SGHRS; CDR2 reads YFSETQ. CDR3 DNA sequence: TGCGCCAGCAGCTTGGGCTGGTCTAGCGGGTCCTACGAGCAGTACTTC. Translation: CASSLGWSSGSYEQYF.

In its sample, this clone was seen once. The CDR3 protein is CASSRELQETQYF. The CDR3 DNA reads as TGCGCCAGCAGCAGGGAGTTACAAGAGACCCAGTACTTC. The V call is TRBV5-1, the J call TRBJ2-5; the D gene is possibly TRBD2 (5 bases). This CDR3 has 13 residues. The germline V gene encodes CDR1 SGHRS and CDR2 YFSETQ. V lost 4 bases, J lost 2 bases, and 9 bases lay in between.

This CDR3 reads CASSAGQAGEKLFF. The DNA of the CDR3 is TGTGCCAGCAGCGCCGGACAGGCGGGTGAAAAACTGTTTTTT. The chain uses TRBV9 and TRBJ1-4; 7 bases are a match to TRBD1. CDR1 is SGDLS and CDR2 is YYNGEE in the germline V gene. CDR3 size: 14 residues. The V segment lost 3 bases and the J segment 7 bases; nucleotides outside the gene matches: 6.

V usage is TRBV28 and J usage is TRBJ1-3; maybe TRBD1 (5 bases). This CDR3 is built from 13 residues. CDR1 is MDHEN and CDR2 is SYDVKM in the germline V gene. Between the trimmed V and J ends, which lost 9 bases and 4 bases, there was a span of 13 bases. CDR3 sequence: CASIPGSGNTIYF. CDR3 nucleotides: TGTGCCAGTATACCAGGGAGCGGAAACACCATATATTTT.

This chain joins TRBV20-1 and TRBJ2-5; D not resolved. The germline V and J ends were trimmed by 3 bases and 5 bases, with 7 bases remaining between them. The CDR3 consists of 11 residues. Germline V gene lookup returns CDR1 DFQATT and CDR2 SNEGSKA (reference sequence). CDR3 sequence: CSASLRETQYF. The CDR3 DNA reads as TGCAGTGCTAGTCTCCGGGAGACCCAGTACTTC.

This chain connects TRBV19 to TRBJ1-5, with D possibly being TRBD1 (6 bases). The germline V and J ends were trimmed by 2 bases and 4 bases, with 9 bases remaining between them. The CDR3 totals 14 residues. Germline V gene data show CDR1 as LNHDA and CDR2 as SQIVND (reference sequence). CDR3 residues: CASSIWTANQPQHF. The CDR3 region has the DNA TGTGCCAGTAGTATATGGACAGCTAATCAGCCCCAGCATTTT.

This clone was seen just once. CDR3 in amino acids: CASSLWGQGDRNYGYTF. CDR3 sequence (DNA): TGTGCCAGCAGCTTGTGGGGACAGGGAGATAGAAACTATGGCTACACCTTC. The chain employs TRBV5-6 and TRBJ1-2; 9 nucleotides agree with TRBD1. The V gene end was trimmed by 1 base and the J gene end by 2 bases; junction bases not matched to a gene: 9. Germline loops: CDR1 SGHDT, CDR2 YYEEEE. The length of the CDR3 is 17 residues.

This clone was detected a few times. The CDR3 sequence is CASSPGQGNTIYF. CDR3 sequence (DNA): TGTGCCAGCAGCCCCGGGCAGGGAAACACCATATATTTT. This rearrangement joins TRBV11-2 to TRBJ1-3; D is undetermined. The germline CDR1 and CDR2 sequences are SGHAT and FQNNGV. The length of the CDR3 is 13 residues. Trimming removed 5 bases from V and 4 bases from J, with 9 bases in between.

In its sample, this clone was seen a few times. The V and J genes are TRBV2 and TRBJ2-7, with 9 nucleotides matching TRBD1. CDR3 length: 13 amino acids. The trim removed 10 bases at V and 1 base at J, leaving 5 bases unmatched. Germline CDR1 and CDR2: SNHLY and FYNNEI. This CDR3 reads CAIAQGASYEQYF. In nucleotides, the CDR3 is TGTGCCATCGCACAGGGGGCTTCCTACGAGCAGTACTTC.

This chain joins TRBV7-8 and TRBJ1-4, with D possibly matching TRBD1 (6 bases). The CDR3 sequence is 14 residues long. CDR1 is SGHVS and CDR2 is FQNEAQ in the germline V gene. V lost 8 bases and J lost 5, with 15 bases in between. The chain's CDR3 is CASRRWTANEKLFF. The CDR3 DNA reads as TGTGCCAGCCGACGTTGGACAGCGAATGAAAAACTGTTTTTT.

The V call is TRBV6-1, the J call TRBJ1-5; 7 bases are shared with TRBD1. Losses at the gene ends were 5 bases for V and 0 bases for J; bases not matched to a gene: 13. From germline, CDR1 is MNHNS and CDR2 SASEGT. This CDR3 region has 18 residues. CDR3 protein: CASSKEAPRGYSNQPQHF. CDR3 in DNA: TGTGCCAGCAGTAAAGAAGCGCCCAGGGGGTATAGCAATCAGCCCCAGCATTTT.

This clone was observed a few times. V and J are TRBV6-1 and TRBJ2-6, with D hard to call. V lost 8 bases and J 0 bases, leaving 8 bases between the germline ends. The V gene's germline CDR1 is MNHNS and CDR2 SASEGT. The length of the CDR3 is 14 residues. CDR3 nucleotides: TGTGCCAGCTCGGCCCTCTCTGGGGCCAACGTCCTGACTTTC. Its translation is CASSALSGANVLTF.